This entry is about one TCR beta chain. This sample was included in a study of blood T cell repertoires in COVID-19. On the study more broadly: Samples taken during acute and convalescent COVID-19 were collected in the United States, Italy and Spain. T cells, B-cell-depleted T cells, or PBMCs provided the cDNA or gDNA that served as material.

Categorization into cohorts depended on clinical history that participants reported. Authors' data handling: By means of reference gene primer amplification, nucleated cell counts were estimated. Assay: immunoSEQ multiplex PCR; the TCRdb copy retains only in-frame clones and omits some. V and J calls plus clone size are reproduced from that table; the DNA served to infer D and trimming. This sample has around 480,000 clones, with about nine tenths found just once. CDR3 length: 16 amino acids. Losses at the gene ends were 4 bases for V and 0 bases for J; bases not matched to a gene: 5. Germline CDR1 is SGHDT and CDR2 is YYEEEE.

The chain uses TRBV5-6 and TRBJ1-4; 8 positions match TRBD1. Sample: PBMCs or T cells enriched from blood (not recorded which). The origin of this receptor is a woman aged 18-29 years who had recovered from COVID-19. This CDR3 reads CASSRGQASTNEKLFF. The DNA of the CDR3 is TGTGCCAGCAGCAGGGGACAGGCCTCAACTAATGAAAAACTGTTTTTT.